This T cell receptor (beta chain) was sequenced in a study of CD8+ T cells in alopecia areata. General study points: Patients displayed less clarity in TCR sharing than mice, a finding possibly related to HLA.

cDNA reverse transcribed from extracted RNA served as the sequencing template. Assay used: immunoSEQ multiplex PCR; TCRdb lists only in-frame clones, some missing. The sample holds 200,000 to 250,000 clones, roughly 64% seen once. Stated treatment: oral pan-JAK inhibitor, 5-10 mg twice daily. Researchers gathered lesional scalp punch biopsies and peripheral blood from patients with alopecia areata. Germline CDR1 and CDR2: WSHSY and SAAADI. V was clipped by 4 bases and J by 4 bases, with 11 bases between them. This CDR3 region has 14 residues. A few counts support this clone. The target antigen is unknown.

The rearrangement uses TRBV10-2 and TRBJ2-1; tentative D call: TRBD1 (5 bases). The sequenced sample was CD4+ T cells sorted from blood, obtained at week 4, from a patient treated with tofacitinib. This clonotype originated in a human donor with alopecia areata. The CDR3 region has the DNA TGCGCCAGCAGTGTAGACAGCACGTACAATGAGCAGTTCTTC. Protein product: CASSVDSTYNEQFF.